This T cell receptor beta chain originates from a study of T cell changes during pregnancy in multiple sclerosis. This CDR3 comprises 15 residues. The germline CDR1 and CDR2 sequences are SGDLS and YYNGEE. Trimming cost V 0 bases and J 5 bases; bases outside gene matches: 3. Sequencing was performed with immunoSEQ multiplex PCR; in TCRdb, only in-frame clones are kept and a portion is missing. The sample carries about 60,000 clones, around 93% recorded once. The sequence derives from a female donor with multiple sclerosis, enrolled in a pregnancy study. This specimen consisted of peripheral blood, obtained after pregnancy. The chain has TRBV9 and TRBJ2-4; TRBD2 agrees at 9 bases. The CDR3: CASSVGSGSQNIQYF. The CDR3, as DNA: TGTGCCAGCAGCGTAGGTAGCGGGAGCCAAAACATTCAGTACTTC.